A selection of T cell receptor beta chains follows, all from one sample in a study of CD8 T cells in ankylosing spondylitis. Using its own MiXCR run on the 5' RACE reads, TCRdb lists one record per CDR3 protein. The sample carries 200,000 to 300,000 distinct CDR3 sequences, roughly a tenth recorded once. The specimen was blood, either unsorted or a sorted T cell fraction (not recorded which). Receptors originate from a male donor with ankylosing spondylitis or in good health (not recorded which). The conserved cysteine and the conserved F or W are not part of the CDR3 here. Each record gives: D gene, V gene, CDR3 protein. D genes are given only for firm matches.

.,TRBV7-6,ASSARLGNEQF
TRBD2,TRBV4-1,ASSQEDSGRVGQY
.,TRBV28,ASRTSFGIYEQY
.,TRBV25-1,ASSDRGAGGGNEQF
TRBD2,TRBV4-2,ASGPWSGGSYEQY
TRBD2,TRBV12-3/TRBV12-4,ASRVSGGASLDTQY
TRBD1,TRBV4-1,ASSQDGAGGYYGYT
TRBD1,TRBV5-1,ASRWEKGGLDNSPLH
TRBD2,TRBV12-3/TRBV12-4,ASNGGGATDTQY
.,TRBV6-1,ASGTGGANVLT
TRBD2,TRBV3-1,ASSAPGLAGPPIDTQY
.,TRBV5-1,ASSWEDGNTIY
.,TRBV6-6,ASSDQLGYEQY
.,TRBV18,ASSLTLATNTGELF
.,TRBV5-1,ASSLVSPGRGGSGNTIY
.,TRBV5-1,ASSLARGGYDGETQY
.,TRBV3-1,ASSQDRGSAWANVLT
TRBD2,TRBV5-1,ASSMETSVYNEQF
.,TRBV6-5,ASSYDQSGNIQY
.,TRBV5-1,ASSLDKGSGEQY